This TCR beta chain appears in the sequencing data of a study of blood T cell repertoires in COVID-19. Whole-study context: Italy, Spain and the United States were the sources of the convalescent and acute COVID-19 samples. T cells, B-cell-depleted T cells, or PBMCs provided the cDNA or gDNA that served as material.

In the authors' workflow: Quantification of nucleated cells was approximated via reference gene primer amplification. Using immunoSEQ multiplex PCR, the repertoire was profiled, and TCRdb retains in-frame clones only, with some absent. D and trimming come from the DNA, and the V and J calls and clone size come from that table. The sample carries 140,000 or so clones, around 84% recorded once. V was pared by 7 bases and J by 4 bases, with 19 bases between. This CDR3 has 15 amino acids. The germline gives CDR1 SGHRS, CDR2 YFSETQ. The V gene is TRBV5-1, the J gene TRBJ2-3; D ambiguous. Sequencing was performed on peripheral blood. This receptor was obtained from a man aged 30 to 45 with COVID-19, enrolled during active disease. The CDR3 DNA reads as TGCGCCAGCCGGCCCGATGCAGGCAGGCCAGATACGCAGTATTTT. Residues: CASRPDAGRPDTQYF.